This TCR beta chain was observed in a study of cytomegalovirus exposure and HLA in healthy donors. Primers: 60 Vbeta forward and 13 Jbeta reverse. The method was immunoSEQ multiplex PCR; TCRdb's version includes in-frame clones alone and lacks a portion of them. Of some 120,000 clones listed, around 70% were seen once; the top ten hold approximately 2.1%. Findings of the study overall: 87-base-pair reads could not separate some V segments, including TRBV6-2 and TRBV6-3. Available immune exposure information was restricted to CMV serostatus only. The number of N-insertions in an Asian-associated ancestry cluster was reportedly below the approximately 700-donor mean in a later analysis. As confirmed in vitro, three CMV-associated chains were specific for CMV antigens.

As to this clone: Antigen specificity is unknown.

CDR1 KGHSH and CDR2 LQKENI come from the germline V gene. The V and J ends lost 4 bases and 3 bases respectively, with 9 bases between them. This CDR3 comprises 13 residues. This TCR derives from a woman aged 40-49 years in good health and CMV-seropositive. The chain employs TRBV18 and TRBJ1-1; D call uncertain. Material: PBMCs. The CDR3, as DNA: TGTGCCAGCTCACGAGTCCAGGACACTGAAGCTTTCTTT. As protein: CASSRVQDTEAFF.